The source of this T cell receptor (beta chain) is a study of Siglec-9 on CD8 T cells in melanoma. Turning to this clone: Antigen specificity is unknown.

Clones were read by immunoSEQ multiplex PCR, and TCRdb kept only the in-frame ones, dropping some. Of about 33,000 clones listed, approximately 84% are singletons. This CDR3 region has 14 residues. CDR1 and CDR2 (germline): SGDLS, YYNGEE. Trimming at V came to 5 bases and at J to 1 base, leaving 6 bases not matched to a gene. Regarding the study as a whole: Siglec-9 reportedly marks and regulates an effector memory CD8+ T-cell subset apparently accumulating in melanoma tumors.

This chain connects TRBV9 to TRBJ2-7; 7 bases map to TRBD2. Source material: Siglec-9- CD8+ T cells sorted from blood. This clonotype was sampled from a human donor in good health. The chain's CDR3 is CASSEGGDSYEQYF. CDR3 sequence (DNA): TGTGCCAGCAGTGAGGGAGGGGATTCCTACGAGCAGTACTTC. Full variable domain (rest looked up from reference TRBV9 and TRBJ2-7): DSGVTQTPKHLITATGQRVTLRCSPRSGDLSVYWYQQSLDQGLQFLIQYYNGEERAKGNILERFSAQQFPDLHSELNLSSLELGDSALYFCASSEGGDSYEQYFGPGTRLTVT.